Below are 12 T cell receptor beta chains sequenced from a single sample in a study of T-cell reconstitution after alpha-beta-depleted transplantation in children. Unique molecular identifiers were used in preparing the TCRbeta library. TCRdb ran MiXCR on the PCR reads and lists one entry per CDR3 protein. The sample has 610,000 or so distinct CDR3 sequences, over 25% seen once. The sequences come from PBMCs, collected before TCRalphabeta/CD19-depleted stem cell transplant. The receptors stem from a boy less than two years old with Wiskott-Aldrich syndrome, due to receive a stem cell transplant.

This clonotype was detected a few times. V is TRBV5-5 and J is TRBJ2-5, with TRBD2 as a possible D gene (6 bases). Germline-derived CDR1 and CDR2 are SGHKS and YYEKEE (reference sequence). The CDR3 is made up of 16 amino acids. V was trimmed by 0 bases and J by 1 base, leaving 13 bases between them. CDR3 region: CASSLVVAVSQETQYF. The CDR3 coding sequence is TGTGCCAGCAGCTTGGTGGTAGCGGTCTCCCAAGAGACCCAGTACTTC.

This clonotype was counted a few times. The chain links TRBV7-3 to TRBJ2-5, with TRBD1 matching over 8 bases. Germline CDR1 SGHTA, CDR2 FQGTGA. V dropped 2 bases and J dropped 4; count of bases not matched to a gene: 3. The CDR3 has 14 amino acids. CDR3 in amino acids: CASSLAGQGETQYF. As DNA, the CDR3 is TGTGCCAGCAGCTTAGCTGGACAGGGAGAGACCCAGTACTTC.

The chain carries TRBV24-1 and TRBJ2-1; 9 positions agree with TRBD1. Germline loops: CDR1 KGHDR, CDR2 SFDVKD. V lost 5 bases, J lost 4 bases, and 8 bases stayed unmatched. This CDR3 is built from 16 residues. The CDR3 DNA reads TGTGCCACCAGTGCGTCCACAGGGGGCGGTTACAATGAGCAGTTCTTC. Translated: CATSASTGGGYNEQFF.

This clonotype was seen more than once but under ten times. The J gene is TRBJ1-2, the V gene TRBV29-1; no firm D call. Between the trimmed V and J ends, which lost 6 bases and 0 bases, there was a span of 23 bases. Germline CDR1 and CDR2: SQVTM and ANQGSEA. CDR3 length equals 17 residues. CDR3 coding DNA: TGCAGCGTCCGGTCCGCCCTTCCGGGATACGCTAACTATGGCTACACCTTC. Protein product: CSVRSALPGYANYGYTF.

The sample holds a few counts of this clonotype. The chain carries TRBV6-5 and TRBJ1-1; 8 nucleotides align to TRBD1. CDR1 is MNHEY and CDR2 is SVGAGI in the germline V gene. The V segment lost 2 bases and the J segment 5 bases; nucleotides outside the gene matches: 4. The CDR3 has 14 residues. CDR3 sequence reads: CASSYPQGGTEAFF. In nucleotides, the CDR3 is TGTGCCAGCAGTTACCCACAGGGGGGGACTGAAGCTTTCTTT.

This chain uses TRBV5-1 with TRBJ2-7; TRBD2 matches 13 bases. Germline lookup yields CDR1 SGHRS and CDR2 YFSETQ. CDR3 length equals 14 residues. V lost 6 bases, J lost 6 bases, and 6 bases stayed unmatched. The CDR3 loop is CASTGTSGIGEQYF. For the CDR3, the DNA is TGCGCCAGCACCGGGACTAGCGGGATAGGCGAGCAGTACTTC.

This clonotype was seen only a few times. DNA for the CDR3: TGCGCCAGCAGCATCCGACTAGCGGCCCGCACAGATACGCAGTATTTT. It codes for CASSIRLAARTDTQYF. The V and J genes are TRBV5-1 and TRBJ2-3; 9 bases line up with TRBD2. The CDR3 loop spans 16 amino acids. Germline CDR1 reads SGHRS; CDR2 reads YFSETQ. Germline trimming cut 4 bases from V and 1 base from J; bases unmatched to any gene: 7. The variable domain in full, with the rest retrieved from reference TRBV5-1 and TRBJ2-3, is KAGVTQTPRYLIKTRGQQVTLSCSPISGHRSVSWYQQTPGQGLQFLFEYFSETQRNKGNFPGRFSGRQFSNSRSEMNVSTLELGDSALYLCASSIRLAARTDTQYFGPGTRLTVL.

This clonotype was seen a single time. This chain links TRBV3-1 with TRBJ2-3, with a possible D match to TRBD2 (5 bases). Germline V lookup: CDR1 LGHDT, CDR2 YNNKEL (reference sequence). Trimming stripped 2 bases from V and 13 bases from J, with 16 bases between. The CDR3 has 13 amino acids. CDR3 in DNA: TGTGCCAGCAGCCAATCTGGACTGCCCCGAAAGTATTTT. The encoded protein is CASSQSGLPRKYF.

The CDR3 region is CASSSGARPEQETQYF. CDR3 bases: TGCGCCAGCAGCTCGGGCGCGAGGCCGGAGCAAGAGACCCAGTACTTC. The chain couples TRBV5-1 to TRBJ2-5, with D uncertain. The CDR3 runs to 16 residues. In germline, CDR1 is SGHRS, CDR2 YFSETQ. Trimming stripped 3 bases from V and 2 bases from J, with 17 bases between.

This chain joins TRBV20-1 and TRBJ2-3; no clear D gene. V was trimmed by 6 bases and J by 5 bases, leaving 6 bases between them. Germline-derived CDR1 and CDR2 are DFQATT and SNEGSKA (reference sequence). This CDR3 region has 10 residues. CDR3 amino acids: CSAQIDTQYF. As DNA, the CDR3 is TGCAGTGCCCAGATAGATACGCAGTATTTT.

A few counts support this clonotype. Relative to the germline gene, one junction end is altered; a read error may explain this. CDR3 nucleotide sequence: TGTTCCAGCAGCTTTACTAGCGGGAGCACCTACGAGCAGTACTTC. This translates into CSSSFTSGSTYEQYF. The rearrangement links TRBV5-6 to TRBJ2-7; TRBD2 matches at 11 bases. This CDR3 has 15 residues. Germline values: CDR1 SGHDT, CDR2 YYEEEE. Full variable domain (outside the CDR3, taken from reference TRBV5-6 and TRBJ2-7): DAGVTQSPTHLIKTRGQQVTLRCSPKSGHDTVSWYQQALGQGPQFIFQYYEEEERQRGNFPDRFSGHQFPNYSSELNVNALLLGDSALYLCSSSFTSGSTYEQYFGPGTRLTVT.

The J gene is TRBJ2-1, the V gene TRBV5-1; no firm D call. In germline, CDR1 is SGHRS, CDR2 YFSETQ. V was pared by 4 bases and J by 7 bases, with 12 bases between. This CDR3 spans 13 amino acids. This CDR3 is CASSKSPENEQFF. DNA for the CDR3: TGCGCCAGCAGCAAGAGTCCCGAGAATGAGCAGTTCTTC.